The 16 T cell receptor beta chains below come from one sample, sequenced in a study of blood T cell repertoires in COVID-19 (dated by TCRdb to the early 2020s). Libraries were constructed by the immunoSEQ multiplex PCR assay. Held by TCRdb, this immuneACCESS table contains in-frame sequences only and omits some clones. Under half of the omission traces to an unresolved V gene where checked; the cause of the rest is unknown. The sample records about 11,000 clones, about three quarters of which are singletons. The ten top clones hold around 6.6% of the sample. The sample comprised peripheral blood. The receptors here all came from a man in his fifties or sixties with COVID-19, enrolled during active disease.

The genes are TRBV5-1 and TRBJ2-1; 7 bases are a match to TRBD2. This CDR3 spans 15 amino acids. Per the germline V gene, CDR1 is SGHRS and CDR2 is YFSETQ. The junction had 8 bases not matched to a gene; V was cut back by 5 bases and J by 3 bases. The CDR3 sequence: CASRAGLDSYNEQFF. The DNA for the CDR3 is TGCGCCAGCAGGGCCGGACTAGATAGCTACAATGAGCAGTTCTTC.

The J gene is TRBJ2-1, the V gene TRBV27; tentative D call: TRBD2 (6 bases). Germline CDR1 MNHEY, CDR2 SMNVEV (reference sequence). The length of the CDR3 is 13 residues. V was cut by 8 bases and J by 2 bases, with 10 bases left in between. DNA for the CDR3: TGTGCCAGCGGTCGCGGGACCTACAATGAGCAGTTCTTC. Translating it yields CASGRGTYNEQFF.

V gene TRBV27 combines with J gene TRBJ1-2; 8 bases line up with TRBD1. The CDR3 runs to 13 residues. Germline CDR1 reads MNHEY; CDR2 reads SMNVEV (reference sequence). With 3 bases clipped from V and 9 bases from J, the junction kept 6 bases outside the gene matches. DNA of the CDR3: TGTGCCAGCAGTTTCGGACAGGGCATAAGCTACACCTTC. This sequence encodes CASSFGQGISYTF.

This clone showed up just a few times. The genes are TRBV30 and TRBJ2-1; possibly TRBD2 for D (6 bases). Germline assignment: CDR1 GTSNPN and CDR2 SVGIG (reference sequence). Trimming took off 5 bases at V and 7 bases at J, with 15 bases between the two ends. This CDR3 has 13 amino acids. The CDR3 sequence is CAWDPGLANEQFF. CDR3 in DNA: TGTGCCTGGGACCCGGGACTGGCTAATGAGCAGTTCTTC.

By sample share, this clone is medium-sized. CDR3 sequence reads: CASSISGSFNTGELFF. In DNA form, the CDR3 reads TGTGCCAGTAGTATCTCGGGAAGCTTTAACACCGGGGAGCTGTTTTTT. The genes are TRBV19 and TRBJ2-2, with TRBD2 as a possible D gene (5 bases). V shed 3 bases and J shed 2 bases, with 13 bases lying between them. CDR3 length: 16 amino acids. The germline V gene encodes CDR1 LNHDA and CDR2 SQIVND (reference sequence).

The chain links TRBV29-1 to TRBJ1-4, with D hard to call. Germline CDR1 SQVTM, CDR2 ANQGSEA. This CDR3 region has 13 residues. V gave up 7 bases and J gave up 8 bases, with 17 bases separating them. The CDR3 region is CSARGDPGEKLFF. CDR3 bases: TGCAGCGCCCGGGGAGACCCGGGAGAAAAACTGTTTTTT.

This clone has more than one count but fewer than ten. V and J are TRBV5-1 and TRBJ1-2; D is unclear. Trimming left V 0 bases short and J 4 bases short, with 13 bases between. The CDR3 contains 15 residues. CDR1 SGHRS and CDR2 YFSETQ come from the germline V gene. The CDR3 protein is CASSLGHQASYGYTF. In nucleotides, the CDR3 is TGCGCCAGCAGCTTGGGTCATCAAGCCTCCTATGGCTACACCTTC. Variable domain in full (rest from reference TRBV5-1 and TRBJ1-2): KAGVTQTPRYLIKTRGQQVTLSCSPISGHRSVSWYQQTPGQGLQFLFEYFSETQRNKGNFPGRFSGRQFSNSRSEMNVSTLELGDSALYLCASSLGHQASYGYTFGSGTRLTVV.

This clone was found once. The chain employs TRBV15 and TRBJ2-5; unclear D gene. The V end lost 0 bases, the J end lost 7 bases, and 12 bases lay between the germline ends. In germline, CDR1 is LNHNV, CDR2 YYDKDF (reference sequence). The CDR3 has 14 residues. The CDR3: CATSRDLGDGTQYF. The DNA of the CDR3 is TGTGCCACCAGCAGAGATCTAGGCGACGGGACCCAGTACTTC.

This chain connects TRBV15 to TRBJ2-7; D may be TRBD2 (6 bases). The germline CDR1 and CDR2 sequences are LNHNV and YYDKDF (reference sequence). V gave up 1 base and J gave up 0 bases, with 10 bases separating them. The CDR3 consists of 15 residues. CDR3 sequence: CATSRGTTSSYEQYF. DNA of the CDR3: TGTGCCACCAGCAGAGGGACGACTAGCTCCTACGAGCAGTACTTC.

The rearrangement joins TRBV29-1 to TRBJ2-3, with 8 bases lining up with TRBD1. This CDR3 spans 13 amino acids. Germline CDR1 and CDR2: SQVTM and ANQGSEA. With 6 bases clipped from V and 1 base from J, the junction kept 3 bases outside the gene matches. The CDR3 here is CSVKGQGTDTQYF. In nucleotides, the CDR3 is TGCAGCGTCAAGGGACAGGGCACAGATACGCAGTATTTT.

The sample holds one count of this clone. This chain uses TRBV28 with TRBJ1-1; D possibly corresponds to TRBD1 (5 bases). The germline CDR1 and CDR2 sequences are MDHEN and SYDVKM. The CDR3 loop spans 14 amino acids. The V end lost 2 bases, the J end lost 5 bases, and 12 bases lay between the germline ends. The CDR3: CASSLPRAGTEAFF. The DNA for the CDR3 is TGTGCCAGCAGTTTACCCAGGGCCGGGACTGAAGCTTTCTTT.

The gene calls are TRBV12-3 or TRBV12-4 and TRBJ1-2; unclear D gene. The CDR3 contains 13 residues. Trimming left V 6 bases short and J 8 bases short, with 16 bases between. The CDR3 loop reads CASREAGFGGYTF. The CDR3 nucleotides read TGTGCCAGCAGAGAAGCGGGCTTTGGAGGCTACACCTTC.

This chain links TRBV19 with TRBJ1-5; TRBD1 agrees at 7 bases. Germline V gene sequence: CDR1 LNHDA, CDR2 SQIVND (reference sequence). With V trimmed by 5 bases and J by 9 bases, 16 bases remained unmatched. The CDR3 is 16 amino acids. Here the CDR3 reads CASSFRDSLRGVPQHF. CDR3 in DNA: TGTGCCAGTAGTTTTAGGGACAGCCTGAGGGGTGTGCCCCAGCATTTT. The whole variable domain, remainder taken from reference TRBV19 and TRBJ1-5, is DGGITQSPKYLFRKEGQNVTLSCEQNLNHDAMYWYRQDPGQGLRLIYYSQIVNDFQKGDIAEGYSVSREKKESFPLTVTSAQKNPTAFYLCASSFRDSLRGVPQHFGDGTRLSIL.

The V gene is TRBV24-1, the J gene TRBJ2-1, with 8 bases lining up with TRBD1. CDR3 length: 15 residues. V lost 6 bases to trimming and J lost 3 bases; unmatched junction nucleotides: 6. Per the germline V gene, CDR1 is KGHDR and CDR2 is SFDVKD. In DNA form, the CDR3 reads TGTGCCACCAGTATGACAGGGGCTGTCTACAATGAGCAGTTCTTC. It encodes CATSMTGAVYNEQFF.

This clone appeared a single time. The V call is TRBV6-2 or TRBV6-3, the J call TRBJ2-1; 7 bases are shared with TRBD2. The CDR3 is 15 residues long. Per germline, CDR1 MNHEY and CDR2 SVGEGT. V dropped 1 base and J dropped 3; count of bases not matched to a gene: 3. CDR3 bases: TGTGCCAGCAGTTACTGGCGGGAGTACTACAATGAGCAGTTCTTC. It encodes CASSYWREYYNEQFF.

V usage is TRBV30 and J usage is TRBJ1-5, with D perhaps matching TRBD1 (5 bases). Trimming shortened V by 3 bases and J by 7 bases, and 10 bases separated the two germline ends. There are 12 residues in the CDR3. CDR1 and CDR2 (germline): GTSNPN, SVGIG (reference sequence). The CDR3 DNA follows: TGTGCCTGGAGGTCAGGGCCCCAGCCCCAGCATTTT. Its translation is CAWRSGPQPQHF.